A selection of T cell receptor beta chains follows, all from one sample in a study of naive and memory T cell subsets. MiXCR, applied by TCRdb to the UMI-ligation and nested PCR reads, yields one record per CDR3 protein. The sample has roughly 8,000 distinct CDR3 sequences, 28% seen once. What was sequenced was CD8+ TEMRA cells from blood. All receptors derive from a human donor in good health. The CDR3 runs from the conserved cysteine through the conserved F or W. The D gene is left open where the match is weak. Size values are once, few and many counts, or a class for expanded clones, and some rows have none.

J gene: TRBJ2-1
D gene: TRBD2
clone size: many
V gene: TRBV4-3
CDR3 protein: CASSQEGSGGYNEQFF
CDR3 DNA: TGCGCCAGCAGCCAAGAAGGTAGCGGGGGATACAATGAGCAGTTCTTC

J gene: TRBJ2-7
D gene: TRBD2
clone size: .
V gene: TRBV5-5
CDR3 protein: CASSSSGSYYEQYF
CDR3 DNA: TGTGCCAGCAGCTCTAGCGGGAGTTACTACGAGCAGTACTTC

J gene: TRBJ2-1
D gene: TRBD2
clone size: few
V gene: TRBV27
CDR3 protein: CASSFRLAGGLNEQFF
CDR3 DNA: TGTGCCAGCAGTTTCCGACTAGCGGGGGGGCTCAATGAGCAGTTCTTC

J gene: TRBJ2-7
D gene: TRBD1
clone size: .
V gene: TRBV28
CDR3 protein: CASRPPGGTYEQYF
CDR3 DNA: TGTGCCAGTAGACCCCCAGGGGGAACCTACGAGCAGTACTTC

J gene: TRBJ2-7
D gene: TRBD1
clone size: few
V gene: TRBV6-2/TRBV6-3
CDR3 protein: CASSLPSGTGPGYEQYF
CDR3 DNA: TGTGCCAGCAGTTTGCCTTCCGGGACAGGGCCCGGCTACGAGCAGTACTTC

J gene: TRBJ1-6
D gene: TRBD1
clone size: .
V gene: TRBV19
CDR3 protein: CASRRRDRANSPLHF
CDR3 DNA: TGTGCCAGTAGGAGGAGGGACAGGGCTAATTCACCCCTCCACTTT

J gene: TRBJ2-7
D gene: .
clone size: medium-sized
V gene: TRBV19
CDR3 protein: CASSHHGDSYEQYF
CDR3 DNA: TGTGCCAGTAGCCACCACGGGGACTCCTACGAGCAGTACTTC

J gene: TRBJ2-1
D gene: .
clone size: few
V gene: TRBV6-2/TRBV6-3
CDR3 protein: CASTDDSYNEQFF
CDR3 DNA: TGTGCCAGCACCGACGACTCCTACAATGAGCAGTTCTTC

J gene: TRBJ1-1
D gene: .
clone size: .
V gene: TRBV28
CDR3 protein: CASSLPGGTEAFF
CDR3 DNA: TGTGCCAGCAGTTTACCAGGCGGTACTGAAGCTTTCTTT

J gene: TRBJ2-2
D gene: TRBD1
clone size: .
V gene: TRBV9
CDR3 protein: CASSVGTGNTGELFF
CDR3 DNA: TGTGCCAGCAGCGTGGGGACAGGGAACACCGGGGAGCTGTTTTTT

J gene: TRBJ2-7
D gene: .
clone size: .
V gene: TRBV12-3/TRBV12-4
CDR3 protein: CASSTGLPYEQYF
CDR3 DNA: TGTGCCAGCAGTACCGGACTGCCCTACGAGCAGTACTTC

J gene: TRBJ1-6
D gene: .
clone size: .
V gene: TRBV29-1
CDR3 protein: CSVRDNYNSPLHF
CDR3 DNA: TGCAGCGTCCGGGACAACTATAATTCACCCCTCCACTTT

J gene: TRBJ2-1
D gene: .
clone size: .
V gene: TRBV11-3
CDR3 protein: CASSRTDGEQFF
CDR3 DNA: TGTGCCAGCTCCAGAACTGATGGTGAGCAGTTCTTC

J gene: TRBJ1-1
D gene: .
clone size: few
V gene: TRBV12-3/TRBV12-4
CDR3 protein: CASSPPDREAFF
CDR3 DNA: TGTGCCAGCAGTCCACCGGACAGAGAAGCTTTCTTT

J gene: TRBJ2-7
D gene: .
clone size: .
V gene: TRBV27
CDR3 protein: CASTPRGAGEQYF
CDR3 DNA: TGTGCCAGCACCCCCAGGGGGGCAGGCGAGCAGTACTTC

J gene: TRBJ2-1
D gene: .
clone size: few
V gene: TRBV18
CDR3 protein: CASSPVGYAYNEQFF
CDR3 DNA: TGTGCCAGCTCCCCCGTAGGGTACGCCTACAATGAGCAGTTCTTC

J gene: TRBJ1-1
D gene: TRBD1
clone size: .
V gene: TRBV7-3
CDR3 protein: CASSLSTGGTTEAFF
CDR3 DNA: TGTGCCAGCAGCTTATCCACAGGGGGCACTACTGAAGCTTTCTTT

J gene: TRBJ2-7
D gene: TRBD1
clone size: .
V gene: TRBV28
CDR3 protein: CASSLLGQGAYEQYF
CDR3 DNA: TGTGCCAGCAGTTTGTTGGGACAGGGGGCCTACGAGCAGTACTTC

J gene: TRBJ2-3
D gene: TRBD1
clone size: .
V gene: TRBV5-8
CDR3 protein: CASSPGQGPDTQYF
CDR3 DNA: TGTGCCAGCAGCCCTGGACAGGGTCCGGATACGCAGTATTTT

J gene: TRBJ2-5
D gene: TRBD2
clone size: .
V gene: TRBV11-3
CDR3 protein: CASSRRGLAVETQYF
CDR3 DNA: TGTGCCAGCTCCCGGAGGGGACTAGCTGTAGAGACCCAGTACTTC

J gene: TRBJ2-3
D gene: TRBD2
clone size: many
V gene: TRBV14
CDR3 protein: CASSQLTSGGADTQYF
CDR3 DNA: TGTGCCAGCAGCCAGCTGACTAGCGGGGGGGCAGATACGCAGTATTTT

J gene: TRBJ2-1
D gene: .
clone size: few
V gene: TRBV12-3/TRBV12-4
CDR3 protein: CASSWAPYNEQFF
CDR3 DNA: TGTGCCAGCAGTTGGGCACCCTACAATGAGCAGTTCTTC

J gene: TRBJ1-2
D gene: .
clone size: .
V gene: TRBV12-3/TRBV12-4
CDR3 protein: CASSLAGSNDGYTF
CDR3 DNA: TGTGCCAGCAGTTTAGCTGGGAGTAACGATGGCTACACCTTC

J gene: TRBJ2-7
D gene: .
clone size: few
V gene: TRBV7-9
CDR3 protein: CASSLTGLNEQYF
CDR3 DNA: TGTGCCAGCAGCTTAACAGGGCTCAACGAGCAGTACTTC

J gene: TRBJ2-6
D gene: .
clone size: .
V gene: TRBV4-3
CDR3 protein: CASSQGASGANVLTF
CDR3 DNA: TGCGCCAGCAGCCAAGGGGCATCTGGGGCCAACGTCCTGACTTTC

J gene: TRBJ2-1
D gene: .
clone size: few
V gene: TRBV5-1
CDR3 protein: CASSLAGYYYNEQFF
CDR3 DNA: TGCGCCAGCAGCTTGGCCGGGTACTACTACAATGAGCAGTTCTTC

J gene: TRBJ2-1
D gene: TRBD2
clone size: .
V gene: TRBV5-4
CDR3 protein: CASTPGLAGLYNEQFF
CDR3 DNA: TGTGCCAGCACCCCGGGACTAGCGGGCCTCTACAATGAGCAGTTCTTC

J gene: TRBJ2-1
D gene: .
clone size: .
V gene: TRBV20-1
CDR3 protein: CSARDLGIEQFF
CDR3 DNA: TGCAGTGCTAGAGATCTGGGTATTGAGCAGTTCTTC

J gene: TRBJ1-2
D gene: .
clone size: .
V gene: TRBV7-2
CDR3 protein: CASSPGWTFPVYTF
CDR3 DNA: TGTGCCAGCAGCCCCGGGTGGACCTTTCCTGTCTACACCTTC

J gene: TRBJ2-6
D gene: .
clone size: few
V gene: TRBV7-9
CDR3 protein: CASGRGGANVLTF
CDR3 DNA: TGTGCCAGCGGGCGTGGAGGGGCCAACGTCCTGACTTTC

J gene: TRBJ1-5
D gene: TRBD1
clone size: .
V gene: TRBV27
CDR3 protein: CASSTDREGNQPQHF
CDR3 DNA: TGTGCCAGCAGCACTGACAGGGAGGGCAATCAGCCCCAGCATTTT

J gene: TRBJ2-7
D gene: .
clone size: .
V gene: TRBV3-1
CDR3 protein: CASSSGLWAVGNEQYF
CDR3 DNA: TGTGCCAGCAGCTCTGGCCTGTGGGCGGTAGGAAACGAGCAGTACTTC

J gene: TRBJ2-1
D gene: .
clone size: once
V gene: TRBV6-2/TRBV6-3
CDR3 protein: CATTGTQAYNEQFF
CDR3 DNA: TGTGCCACTACCGGGACACAGGCCTACAATGAGCAGTTCTTC

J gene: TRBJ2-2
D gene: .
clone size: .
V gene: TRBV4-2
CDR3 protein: CASSHPGSVAGELFF
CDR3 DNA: TGTGCCAGCAGCCATCCTGGCAGCGTCGCCGGGGAGCTGTTTTTT

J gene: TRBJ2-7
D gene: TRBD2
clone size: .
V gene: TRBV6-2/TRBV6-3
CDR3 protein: CASSYPGFAGESYEQYF
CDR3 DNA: TGTGCCAGCAGTTACCCCGGTTTCGCGGGGGAGTCCTACGAGCAGTACTTC

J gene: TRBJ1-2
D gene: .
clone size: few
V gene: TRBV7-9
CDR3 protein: CASSLAGPSYGYTF
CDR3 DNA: TGTGCCAGCAGCTTAGCGGGACCCTCCTATGGCTACACCTTC

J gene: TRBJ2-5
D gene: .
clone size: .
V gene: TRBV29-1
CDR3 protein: CSVEGGADQETQYF
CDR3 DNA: TGCAGCGTTGAAGGGGGGGCCGACCAAGAGACCCAGTACTTC

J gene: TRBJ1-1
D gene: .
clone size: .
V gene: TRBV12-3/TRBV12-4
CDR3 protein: CASSLGHTEAFF
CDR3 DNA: TGTGCCAGCAGTTTGGGACACACTGAAGCTTTCTTT

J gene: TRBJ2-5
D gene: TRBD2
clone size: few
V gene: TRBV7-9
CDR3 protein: CASSPDVAGPRETQYF
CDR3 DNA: TGTGCCAGCAGCCCAGACGTAGCGGGCCCAAGGGAGACCCAGTACTTC

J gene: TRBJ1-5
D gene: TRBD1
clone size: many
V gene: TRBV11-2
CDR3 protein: CASSLRGRLVIYSNQPQHF
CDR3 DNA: TGTGCCAGCAGCTTAAGGGGGCGCCTGGTCATATATAGCAATCAGCCCCAGCATTTT

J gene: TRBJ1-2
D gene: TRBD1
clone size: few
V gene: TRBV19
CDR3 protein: CATGTGHGYTF
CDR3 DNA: TGTGCCACCGGGACAGGGCATGGCTACACCTTC

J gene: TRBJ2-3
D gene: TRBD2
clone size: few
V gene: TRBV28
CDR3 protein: CASSPTTSGGTDTQYF
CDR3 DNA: TGTGCCAGCAGTCCGACGACTAGCGGGGGGACAGATACGCAGTATTTT

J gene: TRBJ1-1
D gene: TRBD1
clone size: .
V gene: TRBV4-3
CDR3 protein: CASSQDRGPNTEAFF
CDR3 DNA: TGCGCCAGCAGCCAAGACAGGGGGCCGAACACTGAAGCTTTCTTT

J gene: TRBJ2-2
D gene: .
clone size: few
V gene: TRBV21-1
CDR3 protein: CASSRFALGTGELFF
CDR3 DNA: .

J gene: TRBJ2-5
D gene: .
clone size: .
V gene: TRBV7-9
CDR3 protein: CASSTRTAQETQYF
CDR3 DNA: TGTGCCAGCAGCACCAGGACAGCCCAAGAGACCCAGTACTTC

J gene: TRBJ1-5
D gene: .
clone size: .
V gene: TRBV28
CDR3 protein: CASSLLVADRVNQPQHF
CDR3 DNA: TGTGCCAGCAGTCTTTTAGTCGCCGACAGAGTCAATCAGCCCCAGCATTTT

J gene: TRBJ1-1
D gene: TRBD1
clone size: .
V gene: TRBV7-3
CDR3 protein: CASSEQGAGTEAFF
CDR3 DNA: TGTGCCAGCAGCGAACAGGGGGCTGGCACTGAAGCTTTCTTT

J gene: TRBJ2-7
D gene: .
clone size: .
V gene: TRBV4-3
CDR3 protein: CASSQDAGTHYEQYF
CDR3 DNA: TGCGCCAGCAGCCAAGATGCGGGGACACACTACGAGCAGTACTTC

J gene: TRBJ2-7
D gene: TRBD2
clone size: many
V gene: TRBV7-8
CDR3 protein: CASSPSRDYSYEQYF
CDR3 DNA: TGTGCCAGCAGCCCCTCCCGGGACTACTCATACGAGCAGTACTTC

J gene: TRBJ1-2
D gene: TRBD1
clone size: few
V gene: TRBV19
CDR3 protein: CASSIDPRTGEYTF
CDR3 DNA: TGTGCCAGTAGTATAGATCCTCGGACAGGAGAGTACACCTTC

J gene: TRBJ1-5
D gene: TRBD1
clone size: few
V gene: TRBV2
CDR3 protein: CASSEIGTDNQPQHF
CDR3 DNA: TGTGCCAGCAGTGAAATCGGGACAGATAATCAGCCCCAGCATTTT

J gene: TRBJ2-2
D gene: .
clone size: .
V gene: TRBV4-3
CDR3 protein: CASSQEDGTGNGELFF
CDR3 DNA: TGCGCCAGCAGCCAAGAGGACGGTACAGGCAACGGGGAGCTGTTTTTT

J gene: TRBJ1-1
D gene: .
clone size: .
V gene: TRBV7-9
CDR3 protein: CASTTRWTEAFF
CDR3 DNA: TGTGCCAGCACCACCCGTTGGACTGAAGCTTTCTTT

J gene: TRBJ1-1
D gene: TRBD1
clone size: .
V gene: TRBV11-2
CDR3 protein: CASSLVQGGTEAFF
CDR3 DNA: TGTGCCAGCAGCTTAGTTCAGGGGGGCACTGAAGCTTTCTTT

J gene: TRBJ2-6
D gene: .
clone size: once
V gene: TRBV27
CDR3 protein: CASSQGAPGANVLTF
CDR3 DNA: TGTGCCAGCAGTCAAGGGGCGCCTGGGGCCAACGTCCTGACTTTC